This T cell receptor beta chain was identified during a study of T cell clones after liver transplantation. Study outcomes and limitations: A larger donor-reactive than third-party decline suggested partial antigen-specific deletion. Circulating graft-donor-reactive CD4 TCRbeta sequences fell significantly post-transplant in 5 of 8 subjects. These preliminary findings come from unstandardized post-transplant sampling times.

Only in-frame clones appear in the TCRdb table, and some are missing; sequencing was by immunoSEQ multiplex PCR. The sample holds tens of thousands of clones, more than 70% seen once. The CDR3 extends over 13 amino acids. Trimming removed 6 bases at V and 0 bases at J, with 11 bases between. Germline CDR1 and CDR2: GTSNPN and SVGIG (reference sequence). With regard to this clone: Its antigen is currently unknown.

This chain links TRBV30 with TRBJ1-2; D not resolved. The sequenced sample was CD4+ T cells from blood, obtained at the 22-month timepoint. This receptor was taken from a human patient who received a liver transplant. A share of the T cells may be of graft donor origin. The CDR3: CACTAVANYGYTF. DNA for the CDR3: TGTGCCTGCACCGCGGTAGCTAACTATGGCTACACCTTC. The full variable domain, in which reference TRBV30 and TRBJ1-2 provide the parts outside the CDR3, is SQTIHQWPATLVQPVGSPLSLECTVEGTSNPNLYWYRQAAGRGLQLLFYSVGIGQISSEVPQNLSASRPQDRQFILSSKKLLLSDSGFYLCACTAVANYGYTFGSGTRLTVV.